This note documents a single TCR beta chain sequence. CDR1 is MNHEY and CDR2 is SMNVEV in the germline V gene (reference sequence). With 1 base removed from V and 3 bases from J, the gap between germline ends came to 5 bases. The length of the CDR3 is 13 residues. This sample is part of a study of T cell repertoires in cytomegalovirus infection. TCRdb passed the reads through MiXCR, listing each CDR3 protein once. The table shows about 490,000 distinct CDR3 sequences, with about 30% occurring only once. The genes are TRBV27 and TRBJ2-3; D not resolved. Input material: PBMCs. This receptor was obtained from a human donor in good health (CMV status not recorded). Some clones in this sample may be carry-over from other donors' samples. CDR3 amino acids: CASSLYTTDTQYF. CDR3 coding DNA: TGTGCCAGCAGTTTATATACAACAGATACGCAGTATTTT.